Given below is one T cell receptor (beta chain) in context. Original handling: Reference gene primer amplification yielded estimated nucleated cell counts. Data came from immunoSEQ multiplex PCR; TCRdb stores just in-frame clones and leaves some out. V, J and clone size are those of that table, while D and trimming were read from the DNA. There are about 78,000 clones in the sample; 88% occur only once, and less than 3% lies in the top ten. This record belongs to a study of blood T cell repertoires in COVID-19. As for the study in general: Samples came from the United States, Italy and Spain, spanning acute and convalescent COVID-19. The analysed material was cDNA or gDNA that came from T cells, B-cell-depleted T cells, or PBMCs.

The CDR3 runs to 16 residues. The germline V and J ends were trimmed by 2 bases and 5 bases, with 16 bases remaining between them. Per the germline V gene, CDR1 is MNHEY and CDR2 is SMNVEV (reference sequence). J is TRBJ2-1 and V is TRBV27; tentative D call: TRBD1 (6 bases). The sequencing sample was made of peripheral blood. The TCR comes from a man between 65 and 85 years old with active or convalescent COVID-19. For the CDR3, the DNA is TGTGCCAGCAGTTTAACGGCAGGGGAGAGGCACAATGAGCAGTTCTTC. Its protein is CASSLTAGERHNEQFF.